This section outlines one TCR beta chain sequence together with its context. All glioblastoma patients lacked an isocitrate dehydrogenase mutation. These data originate in a study of glioma-infiltrating T cells after dendritic cell vaccination. Whole-study context: Patients received autologous tumor lysate-pulsed dendritic cell vaccination between the early 2000s and the early 2010s. Autologous tumor lysate was loaded overnight onto monocyte-derived dendritic cells grown 7 to 8 days with IL-4 and GM-CSF.

V was pared by 7 bases and J by 0 bases, with 4 bases of the junction left unmatched. Germline loops: CDR1 GTSNPN, CDR2 SVGIG (reference sequence). This CDR3 region has 13 residues. The PCR used 60 V beta and 13 J beta primers. The repertoire was sequenced with immunoSEQ multiplex PCR; TCRdb's copy has only in-frame clones and lacks some. This table holds under 100,000 clones, about 90% found once. Sequencing was performed on blood, taken before dendritic cell vaccination. The rearrangement links TRBV30 to TRBJ2-7, with 9 nucleotides matching TRBD1. The clonotype originates from a human donor with glioblastoma. The CDR3 protein is CASSGQGSYEQYF. The DNA of the CDR3 is TGTGCCTCCTCGGGACAGGGCTCCTACGAGCAGTACTTC.